This T cell receptor beta chain was recovered during a study of PD-L1 blockade in urothelial cancer. V gave up 0 bases and J gave up 3 bases, with 9 bases separating them. There are 14 residues in the CDR3. CDR1 and CDR2 (germline): SGHRS, YFSETQ. Profiled with immunoSEQ multiplex PCR; TCRdb holds only in-frame clones, not every one. This table has tens of thousands of clones, 82% appearing once. As for time point: pretreatment peripheral blood. The source is a middle-aged man with urothelial cancer. The V and J genes are TRBV5-1 and TRBJ2-5; D possibly corresponds to TRBD2 (5 bases). Sequencing used PBMCs, obtained around atezolizumab (anti-PD-L1) treatment. Written as DNA, the CDR3 is TGCGCCAGCAGCTTGGAGCGAGGGAAAGAGACCCAGTACTTC. It codes for CASSLERGKETQYF.